This entry lists 7 T cell receptor beta chains sequenced from one sample in a study of blood T cell repertoires in COVID-19. Sequencing used immunoSEQ multiplex PCR; TCRdb keeps in-frame clones, though not all of them. This table holds around 220,000 clones, around nine tenths found once. Sequenced sample: PBMCs or T cells enriched from blood (not recorded which). The receptors were gathered from a woman aged 50 to 60 with acute COVID-19.

The rearrangement uses TRBV28 and TRBJ1-2; 7 bases agree with TRBD1. There are 15 residues in the CDR3. Germline V gene sequence: CDR1 MDHEN, CDR2 SYDVKM. V lost 6 bases and J lost 4; bases outside the gene matches: 11. The CDR3 loop reads CASSPNAGGLYGYTF. CDR3 DNA: TGTGCCAGCAGCCCAAACGCAGGGGGACTCTATGGCTACACCTTC.

V usage is TRBV6-5 and J usage is TRBJ2-7, with D hard to call. The CDR3 loop spans 12 amino acids. Germline-derived CDR1 and CDR2 are MNHEY and SVGAGI. V was trimmed by 7 bases and J by 3 bases, leaving 10 bases between them. CDR3 amino acids: CASTDGDYEQYF. The CDR3 region has the DNA TGTGCCAGCACAGACGGAGACTACGAGCAGTACTTC.

V usage is TRBV9 and J usage is TRBJ2-6; D is undetermined. V shed 0 bases and J shed 0 bases, with 7 bases lying between them. This CDR3 has 16 residues. CDR1 is SGDLS, CDR2 YYNGEE, per germline. Here the CDR3 DNA reads TGTGCCAGCAGCGTAGGATCGAGCTCTGGGGCCAACGTCCTGACTTTC. Translating gives CASSVGSSSGANVLTF.

The V call is TRBV28, the J call TRBJ1-2; the D gene is possibly TRBD1 (6 bases). This CDR3 is 16 amino acids long. The germline gives CDR1 MDHEN, CDR2 SYDVKM. Trimming took off 3 bases at V and 5 bases at J, with 19 bases between the two ends. The DNA of the CDR3 is TGTGCCAGCAGTTTTACAGGGACCGCTACTGCTTATGGCTACACCTTC. It translates to CASSFTGTATAYGYTF.

J is TRBJ1-1 and V is TRBV7-3; D is possibly TRBD1 (6 bases). V shed 0 bases and J shed 3 bases, with 17 bases lying between them. This CDR3 is built from 17 residues. The germline CDR1 and CDR2 sequences are SGHTA and FQGTGA. As DNA, the CDR3 is TGTGCCAGCAGCTTAACAGGGACAACTCCTGGAGACACTGAAGCTTTCTTT. It codes for CASSLTGTTPGDTEAFF.

This chain links TRBV6-1 with TRBJ2-3; possibly TRBD1 for D (5 bases). The CDR3 runs 12 residues. V was clipped by 2 bases and J by 6 bases, with 6 bases between them. Germline-derived CDR1 and CDR2 are MNHNS and SASEGT. The CDR3 here is CASSERGDTQYF. The CDR3 DNA follows: TGTGCCAGCAGTGAAAGGGGCGATACGCAGTATTTT.

The CDR3 is CASRSWGVDIQYF. The CDR3 region has the DNA TGTGCAAGTCGCTCCTGGGGGGTGGACATTCAGTACTTC. The chain recombines TRBV12-2 with TRBJ2-4; the table's D call TRBD2 went unverified against the DNA. TRBV12-2 counts as a pseudogene. The CDR3 totals 13 residues.